This T cell receptor beta chain was identified during a study of cytomegalovirus exposure and HLA in healthy donors. The study, taken as a whole, reports: Confirmation was obtained in vitro that a few CMV-associated chains are specific for CMV antigens.

Germline V gene data show CDR1 as KGHSH and CDR2 as LQKENI. The V gene lost 4 bases and the J gene lost 0 bases, with 13 bases spanning the gap. This CDR3 has 16 amino acids. TCRdb's table, derived via immunoSEQ multiplex PCR, lists solely in-frame clones and lacks some. Among some 250,000 clones, less than 95% were seen once, and the ten largest hold 3% to 3.5%. For this clone: The antigen remains unidentified.

The TCR comes from a woman aged 25 to 45 in good health and CMV-seronegative. The sample comprised PBMCs. J is TRBJ2-1 and V is TRBV18; possibly TRBD2 for D (6 bases). CDR3 residues: CASSRGTSVSYNEQFF. For the CDR3, the DNA is TGTGCCAGCTCACGTGGGACTTCCGTCTCCTACAATGAGCAGTTCTTC.